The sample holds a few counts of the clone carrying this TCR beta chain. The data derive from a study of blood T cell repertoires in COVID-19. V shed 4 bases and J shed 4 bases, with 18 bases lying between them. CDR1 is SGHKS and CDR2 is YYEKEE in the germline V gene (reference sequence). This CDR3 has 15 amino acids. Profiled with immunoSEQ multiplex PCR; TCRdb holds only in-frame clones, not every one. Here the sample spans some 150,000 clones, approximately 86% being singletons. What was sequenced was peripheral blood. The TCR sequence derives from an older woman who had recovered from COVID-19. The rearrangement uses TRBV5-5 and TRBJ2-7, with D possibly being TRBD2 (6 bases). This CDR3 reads CASSDAGQGGYEQYF. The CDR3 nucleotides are TGTGCCAGCAGCGACGCGGGGCAGGGCGGGTACGAGCAGTACTTC.